Included here is one T cell receptor (beta chain) sequence, with context. The data were obtained in a study of blood T cell repertoires in COVID-19. Across the whole study: Acute-phase and convalescent COVID-19 samples originated in the United States, Italy and Spain.

Looked up from germline, CDR1 is MNHEY and CDR2 is SVGAGI. The CDR3 covers 11 residues. Original processing methods: Reference gene primer amplification in the assay estimated nucleated cell counts. The protocol was immunoSEQ multiplex PCR, while the TCRdb copy is restricted to in-frame clones and leaves out a portion. The V and J calls and clone size come from that table; D and trimming were worked out from the DNA. The repertoire has more than 250,000 clones, around 87% of them found once; the top ten carry 1%. The receptor was isolated from a man over 45 with active or convalescent COVID-19. Sequencing was performed on peripheral blood. J is TRBJ2-7 and V is TRBV6-5, with D uncertain. Here the CDR3 reads CASSYHVGESV. The CDR3 DNA reads TGTGCCAGCAGTTACCACGTTGGAGAGTCGGTC.